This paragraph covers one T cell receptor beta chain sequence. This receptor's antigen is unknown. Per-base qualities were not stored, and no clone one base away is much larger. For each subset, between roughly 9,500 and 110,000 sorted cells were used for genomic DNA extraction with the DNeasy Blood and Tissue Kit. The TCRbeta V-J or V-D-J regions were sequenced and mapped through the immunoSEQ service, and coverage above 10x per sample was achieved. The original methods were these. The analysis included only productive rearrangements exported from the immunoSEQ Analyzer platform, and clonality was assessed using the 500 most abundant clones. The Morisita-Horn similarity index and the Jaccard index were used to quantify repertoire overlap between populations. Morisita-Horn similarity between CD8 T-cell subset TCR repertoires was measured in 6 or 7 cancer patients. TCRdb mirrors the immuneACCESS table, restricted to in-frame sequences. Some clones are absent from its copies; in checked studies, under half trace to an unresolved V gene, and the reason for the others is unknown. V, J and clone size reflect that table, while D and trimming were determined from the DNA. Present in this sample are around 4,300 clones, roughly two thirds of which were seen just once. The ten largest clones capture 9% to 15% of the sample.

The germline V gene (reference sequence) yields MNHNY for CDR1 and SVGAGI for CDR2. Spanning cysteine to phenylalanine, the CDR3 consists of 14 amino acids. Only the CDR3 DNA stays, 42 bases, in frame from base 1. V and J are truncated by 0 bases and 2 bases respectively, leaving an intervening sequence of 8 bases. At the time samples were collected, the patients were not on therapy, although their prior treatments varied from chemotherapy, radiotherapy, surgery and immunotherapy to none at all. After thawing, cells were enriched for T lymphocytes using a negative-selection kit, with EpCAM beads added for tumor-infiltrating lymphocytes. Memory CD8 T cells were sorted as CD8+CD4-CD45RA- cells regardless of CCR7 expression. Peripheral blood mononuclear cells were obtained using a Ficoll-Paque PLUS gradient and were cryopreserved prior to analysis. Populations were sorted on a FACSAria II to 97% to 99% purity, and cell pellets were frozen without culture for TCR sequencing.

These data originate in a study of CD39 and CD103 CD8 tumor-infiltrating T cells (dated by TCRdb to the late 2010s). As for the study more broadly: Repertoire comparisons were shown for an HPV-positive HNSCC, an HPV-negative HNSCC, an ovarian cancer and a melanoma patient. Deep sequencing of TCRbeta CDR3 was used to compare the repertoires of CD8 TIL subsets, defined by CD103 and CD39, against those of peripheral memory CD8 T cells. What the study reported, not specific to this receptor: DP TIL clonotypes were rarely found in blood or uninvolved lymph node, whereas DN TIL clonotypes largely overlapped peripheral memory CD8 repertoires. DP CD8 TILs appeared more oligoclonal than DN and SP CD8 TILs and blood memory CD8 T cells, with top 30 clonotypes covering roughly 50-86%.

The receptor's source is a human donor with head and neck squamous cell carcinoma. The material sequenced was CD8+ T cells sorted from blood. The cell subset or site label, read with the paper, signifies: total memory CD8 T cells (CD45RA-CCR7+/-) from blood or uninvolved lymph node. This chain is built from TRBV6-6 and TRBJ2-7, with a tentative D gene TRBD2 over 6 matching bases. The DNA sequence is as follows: TGTGCCAGCAGTTACTCAGGAGGGACCTACGAGCAGTACTTC. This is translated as CASSYSGGTYEQYF.